Each of the 5 T cell receptor beta chains below was sequenced from the same sample in a study of CD4 T cells in relation to SARS-CoV-2 and coronaviruses listed by TCRdb under 2021. Library creation used the immunoSEQ multiplex PCR assay. Sourced from immuneACCESS, this table was stored by TCRdb with only in-frame sequences that have V and J called. A share of the clones is absent; for the studies checked, an unresolved V gene accounts for under half, and the remainder has no known explanation. This sample gives more than 30,000 clones in total; 75% to 90% of them show up just once. Approximately 3% of the sample goes to the ten largest clones. Sequencing input: memory CD4+ T cells from PBMCs. The label giving this sample's cell subset or site can be read as: memory (non-naive) CD4+ T cells. Receptors were obtained from an adult with COVID-19.

J is TRBJ1-1 and V is TRBV6-1; D perhaps matches TRBD1 (6 bases). Germline V CDR1 and CDR2: MNHNS, SASEGT. The CDR3 sequence is 16 residues long. With 2 bases removed from V and 4 bases from J, the gap between germline ends came to 17 bases. In nucleotides, the CDR3 is TGTGCCAGCAGTGAACCCCGGGGGCGCGGGATCACTGAAGCTTTCTTT. Its translation is CASSEPRGRGITEAFF.

As concerns this clone: Relative to the germline gene, one junction end is altered; a read error may explain this. The rearrangement joins TRBV3-1 (or the pseudogene TRBV3-2) to TRBJ2-5; the D gene is possibly TRBD2 (6 bases). Germline values: CDR1 LGHDT, CDR2 YNNKEL (reference sequence). This CDR3 has 14 residues. The CDR3 DNA follows: TGTGCCAGCAGACAAGCCGGGAGTGGGGAGACCCAGTACTTC. Amino acid sequence: CASRQAGSGETQYF.

This clone was detected only once. CDR3 protein: CAWSRTRLSQPQHF. In nucleotides, the CDR3 is TGTGCCTGGAGCCGAACACGTCTTTCTCAGCCCCAGCATTTT. The chain employs TRBV30 and TRBJ1-5; no definite D call. Germline-derived CDR1 and CDR2 are GTSNPN and SVGIG (reference sequence). The CDR3 consists of 14 residues. Trimming pared 3 bases from V and 6 bases from J, leaving 15 bases between.

The chain recombines TRBV13 with TRBJ1-3, with D hard to call. The V gene's germline CDR1 is PRHDT and CDR2 FYEKMQ (reference sequence). CDR3 length equals 15 residues. The ends were cut back, 5 bases at V and 3 bases at J, with 14 bases in the middle. The CDR3 spells CASSTQSSYGNTIYF. In DNA form, the CDR3 reads TGTGCCAGCAGCACGCAATCGAGCTATGGAAACACCATATATTTT.

This clone was recorded a few times. The chain carries TRBV7-2 and TRBJ2-3; D is ambiguous. The germline gives CDR1 SGHTA, CDR2 FQGNSA. Trimming removed 3 bases from V and 8 bases from J, with 9 bases in between. The CDR3 loop spans 12 amino acids. The CDR3 bases are TGTGCCAGCAGCTTTTTGGTGGGTACGCAGTATTTT. Protein: CASSFLVGTQYF.